This entry lists 20 T cell receptor beta chains sequenced from one sample in a study of T-cell reconstitution after alpha-beta-depleted transplantation in children. Preparation of the TCRbeta library involved a method that used unique molecular identifiers. TCRdb independently ran MiXCR on the PCR reads; one entry per CDR3 protein. The repertoire consists of about 500,000 distinct CDR3 sequences, with around a third occurring once and the leading ten covering around 2.5%. This specimen consisted of PBMCs from the stem cell graft donor, obtained from the stem cell graft. The receptors were sampled from a human donor who donated a stem cell graft to a child with aplastic anemia.

The CDR3 DNA reads TGTGCCAGCAGCTCCAACAGCGCAACTAATGAAAAACTGTTTTTT. Protein sequence: CASSSNSATNEKLFF. The chain joins TRBV7-2 to TRBJ1-4; D is unresolved. CDR3 length equals 15 residues. Germline V gene lookup returns CDR1 SGHTA and CDR2 FQGNSA. The V end was cut by 4 bases, the J end by 0 bases, with 9 bases between.

The rearrangement links TRBV13 to TRBJ2-5; D is possibly TRBD2 (6 bases). CDR3 size: 16 residues. Trimming stripped 5 bases from V and 2 bases from J, with 18 bases between. Germline V gene data show CDR1 as PRHDT and CDR2 as FYEKMQ (reference sequence). In nucleotides, the CDR3 is TGTGCCAGCAGCGCCGGGACTGTGATGAGGCAAGAGACCCAGTACTTC. Amino acids: CASSAGTVMRQETQYF.

This clonotype has just a few counts. The V and J genes are TRBV10-1 and TRBJ2-1; the D is unclear. Germline loops: CDR1 WNHNN, CDR2 SYGVQD (reference sequence). There are 14 residues in the CDR3. Trimming pared 3 bases from V and 4 bases from J, leaving 10 bases between. The CDR3 sequence: CASSDPRGYNEQFF. The CDR3 DNA reads TGCGCCAGCAGTGACCCCCGAGGATACAATGAGCAGTTCTTC.

The J gene is TRBJ2-1, the V gene TRBV15; D is possibly TRBD2 (6 bases). V was cut by 5 bases and J by 4 bases, with 12 bases left in between. This CDR3 is built from 14 residues. Germline values: CDR1 LNHNV, CDR2 YYDKDF (reference sequence). CDR3 sequence reads: CATSHRDSYNEQFF. Written as DNA, the CDR3 is TGTGCCACCAGCCACCGGGACTCATACAATGAGCAGTTCTTC.

The chain recombines TRBV27 with TRBJ2-3; D remains ambiguous. The CDR3 has 17 residues. In germline, CDR1 is MNHEY, CDR2 SMNVEV (reference sequence). V was clipped by 4 bases and J by 4 bases, with 21 bases between them. CDR3 sequence reads: CASSSLGLARRPDTQYF. The CDR3 nucleotides are TGTGCCAGCAGTTCCCTAGGTTTAGCCCGAAGGCCAGATACGCAGTATTTT.

This clonotype was recorded many times. This rearrangement joins TRBV10-3 to TRBJ2-5; D is unresolved. Germline V gene sequence: CDR1 ENHRY, CDR2 SYGVKD. The ends were cut back, 3 bases at V and 5 bases at J, with 10 bases in the middle. The CDR3 spans 13 residues. CDR3 sequence reads: CAISERAVETQYF. CDR3 DNA sequence: TGTGCCATCAGTGAACGGGCTGTGGAGACCCAGTACTTC.

The chain recombines TRBV5-5 with TRBJ2-2; D perhaps matches TRBD1 (6 bases). The CDR3 consists of 15 residues. Trimming shortened V by 2 bases and J by 2 bases, and 10 bases separated the two germline ends. CDR1 is SGHKS, CDR2 YYEKEE, per germline (reference sequence). In DNA, the CDR3 is TGTGCCAGCAGCTTCGTCAGGGGAAACACCGGGGAGCTGTTTTTT. It codes for CASSFVRGNTGELFF.

The chain employs TRBV28 and TRBJ2-7; 10 nucleotides agree with TRBD2. Germline CDR1 MDHEN, CDR2 SYDVKM. The CDR3 spans 15 residues. V was clipped by 5 bases and J by 7 bases; unmatched bases: 11. Here the CDR3 reads CASSPSLAGAREQYF. In DNA, the CDR3 is TGTGCCAGCAGTCCTTCCCTAGCGGGAGCAAGGGAGCAGTACTTC.

The chain couples TRBV4-2 to TRBJ1-1; 8 bases map to TRBD1. This CDR3 comprises 18 residues. From germline, CDR1 is LGHNA and CDR2 YNFKEQ. Trimming at V came to 4 bases and at J to 0 bases, leaving 13 bases not matched to a gene. The CDR3 reads CASSPKGDRPRMNTEAFF. CDR3 nucleotide sequence: TGTGCCAGCAGCCCGAAGGGGGACAGGCCTAGAATGAACACTGAAGCTTTCTTT.

The CDR3 DNA is TGTGCCAGCAGGGCCCGACAGGAGTCCTACGAGCAGTACTTC. Translating gives CASRARQESYEQYF. V usage is TRBV6-2 or TRBV6-3 and J usage is TRBJ2-7, with D perhaps TRBD1 (6 bases). V was cut by 6 bases and J by 1 base, with 13 bases left in between. CDR1 is MNHEY and CDR2 is SVGEGT in the germline V gene. The length of the CDR3 is 14 residues.

The V gene is TRBV5-1, the J gene TRBJ2-2; TRBD2 aligns across 11 bases. Germline-derived CDR1 and CDR2 are SGHRS and YFSETQ. CDR3 size: 15 residues. V lost 5 bases, J lost 4 bases, and 4 bases stayed unmatched. Here the CDR3 reads CASRIGTSGTGELFF. CDR3 bases: TGCGCCAGCAGAATCGGGACTAGCGGCACCGGGGAGCTGTTTTTT. The whole variable domain, filled in from reference TRBV5-1 and TRBJ2-2, reads KAGVTQTPRYLIKTRGQQVTLSCSPISGHRSVSWYQQTPGQGLQFLFEYFSETQRNKGNFPGRFSGRQFSNSRSEMNVSTLELGDSALYLCASRIGTSGTGELFFGEGSRLTVL.

This sequence joins TRBV5-3 and TRBJ2-1; D is possibly TRBD1 or TRBD2 (6 bases each). TRBV5-3 counts as an open reading frame of uncertain function. The CDR3 loop spans 15 amino acids. Between the trimmed V and J ends, which lost 4 bases and 0 bases, there was a span of 11 bases. CDR3 loop: CARSRRGTSYNEQFF. For the CDR3, the DNA is TGTGCCAGAAGCCGGAGGGGGACCTCCTACAATGAGCAGTTCTTC.

The chain has TRBV29-1 and TRBJ2-7; possible D gene TRBD1, 7 bases. CDR3 length: 15 amino acids. Per the germline V gene, CDR1 is SQVTM and CDR2 is ANQGSEA. V lost 3 bases to trimming and J lost 3 bases, with 18 bases between them. DNA for the CDR3: TGCAGCGTTGAGTTTGCGGCAGGGGGGAACTACGAGCAGTACTTC. Its translation is CSVEFAAGGNYEQYF.

In the case of this clonotype: The junction departs from germline at one end; a sequencing error may be responsible. J is TRBJ2-4 and V is TRBV19; D might be TRBD1 (7 bases). The CDR3 consists of 16 residues. CDR1 and CDR2 (germline): LNHDA, SQIVND (reference sequence). The CDR3 is CASSRAQGGGKNSQYF. CDR3 sequence (DNA): TGTGCCAGTAGTAGGGCCCAGGGGGGTGGTAAAAACAGTCAGTACTTC.

The genes are TRBV7-2 and TRBJ1-2, with unresolved D. Per the germline V gene, CDR1 is SGHTA and CDR2 is FQGNSA. CDR3 length equals 13 residues. Deletions cut 8 bases from V and 7 bases from J, with 17 bases between. The DNA of the CDR3 is TGTGCCAGCGGATACACGAAAGGAGGTGGCTACACCTTC. It yields the protein CASGYTKGGGYTF.

This chain links TRBV20-1 with TRBJ2-7, with 7 bases aligning to TRBD1. This CDR3 has 13 amino acids. The J segment lost 5 bases and the V segment lost 1 base, leaving 5 bases of the junction unmatched. The germline gives CDR1 DFQATT, CDR2 SNEGSKA (reference sequence). The DNA of the CDR3 is TGCAGTGCTAGAGCGACAGGGAACCACGAGCAGTACGTC. Translated: CSARATGNHEQYV.

This clonotype was detected only a few times. The rearrangement links TRBV5-1 to TRBJ2-1, with 10 nucleotides matching TRBD2. CDR3 length equals 19 residues. CDR1 and CDR2 (germline): SGHRS, YFSETQ. Trimming took 2 bases from V and 4 from J; bases not matched to a gene: 15. The CDR3 protein is CASSFSSYYTSGEYNEQFF. The CDR3 DNA reads TGCGCCAGCAGCTTCTCCTCATACTATACTAGCGGGGAGTACAATGAGCAGTTCTTC.

This clonotype turned up a few times. The chain carries TRBV5-1 and TRBJ2-5, with unresolved D. CDR1 is SGHRS and CDR2 is YFSETQ in the germline V gene. The CDR3 runs to 13 residues. V lost 2 bases and J lost 2, with 7 bases in between. CDR3 nucleotide sequence: TGCGCCAGCAGCTTTAGCCAGCAAGAGACCCAGTACTTC. Its translation: CASSFSQQETQYF.

The chain combines TRBV29-1 with TRBJ1-3; D might be TRBD1 (6 bases). CDR1 and CDR2 (germline): SQVTM, ANQGSEA. Trimming took 4 bases from V and 2 from J, leaving 12 bases between them. This CDR3 comprises 14 residues. DNA for the CDR3: TGCAGCGTTGCTCAGGGGATGGCTGGAAACACCATATATTTT. This sequence encodes CSVAQGMAGNTIYF.

This chain connects TRBV28 to TRBJ2-1, with 9 positions matching TRBD2. The CDR3 sequence is 15 residues long. The germline CDR1 and CDR2 sequences are MDHEN and SYDVKM. After removal of 6 bases from V and 3 bases from J, the junction contained 6 bases not matched to a gene. The CDR3 loop reads CASRPGLAYYNEQFF. Here the CDR3 DNA reads TGTGCCAGCAGACCGGGACTAGCTTACTACAATGAGCAGTTCTTC.